The 30 T cell receptor beta chains given below trace back to one sample, sequenced in a study of cytomegalovirus exposure and HLA in healthy donors. The data were produced by immunoSEQ multiplex PCR, yet TCRdb's version contains in-frame clones alone and is incomplete. In the table there are around 61,000 clones, roughly nine tenths of which are singletons. Sequencing was done on a sample of PBMCs. These receptors were obtained from a man aged 18 to 35 in good health and CMV-seronegative.

The rearrangement joins TRBV5-4 to TRBJ2-5, with 7 bases matching TRBD1. Germline V lookup: CDR1 SGHNT, CDR2 YYREEE (reference sequence). V shed 0 bases, J shed 2 bases, and the junction held 16 bases outside the gene matches. The CDR3 has 19 amino acids. The chain's CDR3 is CASSLAEGTGDNEQETQYF. As DNA, the CDR3 is TGTGCCAGCAGCTTGGCCGAGGGTACAGGGGATAATGAACAAGAGACCCAGTACTTC.

V is TRBV19 and J is TRBJ2-6, with TRBD1 matching over 9 bases. The germline V gene has CDR1 LNHDA and CDR2 SQIVND (reference sequence). The CDR3 totals 17 residues. The ends lost 5 bases at V and 0 bases at J; junction bases unmatched: 5. CDR3 protein: CASSPTGGASGANVLTF. The CDR3 nucleotides read TGTGCCAGTAGTCCGACAGGGGGGGCCTCTGGGGCCAACGTCCTGACTTTC.

The chain employs TRBV10-3 and TRBJ1-2, with D hard to call. Looked up from germline, CDR1 is ENHRY and CDR2 is SYGVKD. Trimming stripped 2 bases from V and 8 bases from J, with 9 bases between. CDR3 length: 12 amino acids. CDR3 amino acids: CAISEEGPGYTF. The CDR3 bases are TGTGCCATCAGTGAGGAGGGTCCGGGCTACACCTTC.

The chain is built from TRBV9 and TRBJ1-3; no firm D call. Trimming shortened V by 3 bases and J by 4 bases, and 17 bases separated the two germline ends. Germline assignment: CDR1 SGDLS and CDR2 YYNGEE. The length of the CDR3 is 16 residues. The CDR3 is CASSAGGPSSGNTIYF. For the CDR3, the DNA is TGTGCCAGCAGCGCAGGAGGTCCCTCGTCAGGAAACACCATATATTTT.

The chain recombines TRBV28 with TRBJ1-2; TRBD1 matches 9 bases. CDR1 MDHEN and CDR2 SYDVKM come from the germline V gene. The CDR3 runs 16 residues. V trimming: 2 bases; J trimming: 3 bases; junction bases outside the gene matches: 7. The CDR3 here is CASSLPGTGTYYGYTF. In nucleotides, the CDR3 is TGTGCCAGCAGTTTACCCGGGACAGGGACGTACTATGGCTACACCTTC.

The rearrangement uses TRBV4-2 and TRBJ2-1, with a possible D match to TRBD2 (5 bases). The germline V gene encodes CDR1 LGHNA and CDR2 YNFKEQ. V shed 0 bases and J shed 4 bases, with 7 bases lying between them. CDR3 length: 14 residues. The CDR3 sequence is CASSQDDYYNEQFF. In DNA form, the CDR3 reads TGTGCCAGCAGCCAAGACGACTATTACAATGAGCAGTTCTTC.

This chain links TRBV7-9 with TRBJ2-5; no clear D. V shed 5 bases and J shed 2 bases, with 9 bases lying between them. Germline V gene lookup returns CDR1 SEHNR and CDR2 FQNEAQ (reference sequence). The CDR3 runs to 13 residues. For the CDR3, the DNA is TGTGCCAGCAGCCCAACTAATCAAGAGACCCAGTACTTC. It translates to CASSPTNQETQYF.

J is TRBJ2-5 and V is TRBV28; 7 bases agree with TRBD1. The J segment lost 4 bases and the V segment lost 6 bases, leaving 11 bases of the junction unmatched. Per the germline V gene, CDR1 is MDHEN and CDR2 is SYDVKM. This CDR3 contains 15 residues. In DNA form, the CDR3 reads TGTGCCAGCAGCCCGATCGACAGGGATGCAGAGACCCAGTACTTC. Its protein is CASSPIDRDAETQYF.

In DNA, the CDR3 is TGTGCCAGCAGCCCGACAGGTCTTAAAGAGACCCAGTACTTC. Encoded protein: CASSPTGLKETQYF. This rearrangement joins TRBV5-4 to TRBJ2-5; possible D gene TRBD1, 6 bases. CDR1 SGHNT and CDR2 YYREEE come from the germline V gene (reference sequence). The CDR3 length is 14 residues. Trimming cost V 4 bases and J 3 bases, with 13 bases left between them.

The chain recombines TRBV6-4 with TRBJ2-2; TRBD2 matches at 12 bases. Per the germline V gene, CDR1 is MRHNA and CDR2 is SNTAGT. The CDR3 has 16 amino acids. The J segment lost 4 bases and the V segment lost 6 bases, leaving 6 bases of the junction unmatched. CDR3 nucleotides: TGTGCCAGCAGCGATTCTAGCGGGAGGGCCACCGGGGAGCTGTTTTTT. This translates into CASSDSSGRATGELFF.

The V and J genes are TRBV29-1 and TRBJ1-1; D might be TRBD1 (5 bases). The CDR3 runs 12 residues. Per germline, CDR1 SQVTM and CDR2 ANQGSEA. Trimming removed 1 base from V and 7 bases from J, with 10 bases in between. CDR3 amino acids: CSVEGDSDEAFF. The CDR3 nucleotides are TGCAGCGTTGAAGGTGACAGCGATGAAGCTTTCTTT.

V usage is TRBV28 and J usage is TRBJ2-3; D possibly corresponds to TRBD2 (6 bases). Germline V gene lookup returns CDR1 MDHEN and CDR2 SYDVKM. V lost 2 bases and J lost 2, with 11 bases in between. The CDR3 is made up of 15 amino acids. In nucleotides, the CDR3 is TGTGCCAGCAGTTTACTAGCGCTTGTCACAGATACGCAGTATTTT. Its translation is CASSLLALVTDTQYF. The full variable domain, its missing parts supplied by reference TRBV28 and TRBJ2-3, is DVKVTQSSRYLVKRTGEKVFLECVQDMDHENMFWYRQDPGLGLRLIYFSYDVKMKEKGDIPEGYSVSREKKERFSLILESASTNQTSMYLCASSLLALVTDTQYFGPGTRLTVL.

This chain joins TRBV5-4 and TRBJ2-3; 14 bases line up with TRBD2. Looked up from germline, CDR1 is SGHNT and CDR2 is YYREEE (reference sequence). The CDR3 runs 15 residues. Trimming cost V 5 bases and J 10 bases; bases outside gene matches: 9. CDR3 amino acids: CASRPPGTSGSSQYF. In nucleotides, the CDR3 is TGTGCCAGCAGGCCCCCCGGGACTAGCGGGAGCTCGCAGTATTTT.

This sequence joins TRBV19 and TRBJ2-7; 9 positions agree with TRBD1. This CDR3 is 17 amino acids long. V shed 1 base, J shed 2 bases, and the junction held 9 bases outside the gene matches. Germline loops: CDR1 LNHDA, CDR2 SQIVND (reference sequence). CDR3 amino acids: CASSIVAGTGIPYEQYF. DNA of the CDR3: TGTGCCAGTAGTATAGTTGCCGGGACAGGGATACCCTACGAGCAGTACTTC.

This clone was seen once. The chain is built from TRBV5-1 and TRBJ1-5; 8 nucleotides agree with TRBD1. Per germline, CDR1 SGHRS and CDR2 YFSETQ. There are 15 residues in the CDR3. V shed 0 bases and J 2 bases; nucleotides not matched to a gene: 1. CDR3: CASSLEGQGNQPQHF. The CDR3 bases are TGCGCCAGCAGCTTGGAGGGACAGGGCAATCAGCCCCAGCATTTT.

Comment on this clone: Mismatch with germline at one junction end may stem from a read error. The chain is built from TRBV6-1 and TRBJ2-3; 9 bases are a match to TRBD2. The CDR3 is made up of 14 amino acids. Germline CDR1 and CDR2: MNHNS and SASEGT. The CDR3: CASRTGTSRDTQYF. Here the CDR3 DNA reads TGTGCCAGCAGGACCGGGACTAGCAGAGATACGCAGTATTTT.

The chain has TRBV7-9 and TRBJ2-2; possible D gene TRBD1, 5 bases. CDR3 length: 14 amino acids. Trimming stripped 5 bases from V and 3 bases from J, with 10 bases between. Germline V gives CDR1 SEHNR, CDR2 FQNEAQ (reference sequence). In DNA, the CDR3 is TGTGCCAGCAGCAGGGGCTACTACACCGGGGAGCTGTTTTTT. Its translation is CASSRGYYTGELFF.

The chain uses TRBV2 and TRBJ2-7, with D tentatively TRBD2 (5 bases). CDR1 SNHLY and CDR2 FYNNEI come from the germline V gene. V dropped 6 bases and J dropped 9 bases, with 24 bases sitting between them. The length of the CDR3 is 15 residues. DNA for the CDR3: TGTGCCAGCAGGCCTGAGGTGACCGAGGGCGTGGGGCAGTACTTC. Its protein product is CASRPEVTEGVGQYF.

The chain uses TRBV6-5 and TRBJ1-5; D might be TRBD1 (5 bases). V lost 0 bases to trimming and J lost 6 bases, with 9 bases between them. The CDR3 length is 14 residues. Per the germline V gene, CDR1 is MNHEY and CDR2 is SVGAGI. This chain's CDR3 is CASSYSAGVQPQHF. The CDR3 DNA sequence: TGTGCCAGCAGTTACTCGGCGGGGGTTCAGCCCCAGCATTTT.

This chain connects TRBV6-1 to TRBJ1-3; D is possibly TRBD1 (6 bases). CDR1 is MNHNS, CDR2 SASEGT, per germline. Trimming took off 5 bases at V and 2 bases at J, with 13 bases between the two ends. The CDR3 has 15 residues. CDR3 residues: CASSRYRETGNTIYF. In DNA, the CDR3 is TGTGCCAGCAGTAGATACAGGGAAACTGGAAACACCATATATTTT.

The rearrangement joins TRBV11-2 to TRBJ2-7, with D unclear. Germline lookup yields CDR1 SGHAT and CDR2 FQNNGV. The CDR3 is made up of 16 amino acids. Trimming took 4 bases from V and 3 from J, leaving 19 bases between them. CDR3 sequence: CASSSGLPRRYYEQYF. CDR3 DNA: TGTGCCAGCAGCTCCGGTCTTCCGCGCCGGTACTACGAGCAGTACTTC.

The chain is built from TRBV4-3 and TRBJ2-7; no definite D call. V was pared by 0 bases and J by 5 bases, with 11 bases between. This CDR3 is built from 14 residues. Germline V gives CDR1 LGHNA, CDR2 YSLEER. The CDR3 coding sequence is TGCGCCAGCAGCCAAGACCTGAAGCCCCACGAGCAGTACTTC. Encoded protein: CASSQDLKPHEQYF.

The rearrangement joins TRBV7-2 to TRBJ2-5; 10 nucleotides align to TRBD2. The CDR3 is 13 residues long. The V gene's germline CDR1 is SGHTA and CDR2 FQGNSA. V was clipped by 4 bases and J by 5 bases; unmatched bases: 1. CDR3 loop: CASSWGLAETQYF. The DNA for the CDR3 is TGTGCCAGCAGCTGGGGACTAGCGGAGACCCAGTACTTC. Looking up the rest from reference TRBV7-2 and TRBJ2-5 gives the full variable domain: GAGVSQSPSNKVTEKGKDVELRCDPISGHTALYWYRQSLGQGLEFLIYFQGNSAPDKSGLPSDRFSAERTGGSVSTLTIQRTQQEDSAVYLCASSWGLAETQYFGPGTRLLVL.

In DNA form, the CDR3 reads TGCGCCAGCAGCCAAGATCCAGGATATAGCAATCAGCCCCAGCATTTT. Translating gives CASSQDPGYSNQPQHF. The rearrangement links TRBV4-3 to TRBJ1-5; D is undetermined. V lost 0 bases, J lost 0 bases, and 9 bases lay in between. The CDR3 runs to 16 residues. Germline-derived CDR1 and CDR2 are LGHNA and YSLEER.

The rearrangement links TRBV4-3 to TRBJ2-3, with 7 bases lining up with TRBD2. The CDR3 covers 18 residues. Germline CDR1 reads LGHNA; CDR2 reads YSLEER. Germline trimming cut 4 bases from V and 0 bases from J; bases unmatched to any gene: 13. As DNA, the CDR3 is TGCGCCAGCAGCCGAAGAGTCATAGCGGGTTCTAGCACAGATACGCAGTATTTT. It translates to CASSRRVIAGSSTDTQYF.

This clone showed up just once. This sequence joins TRBV11-2 and TRBJ2-3; tentatively, D is TRBD2 (5 bases). This CDR3 contains 14 residues. Germline CDR1 SGHAT, CDR2 FQNNGV. V lost 7 bases and J lost 3, with 14 bases in between. CDR3 DNA: TGTGCCAGCAAAATCCGGGGTCTAACAGATACGCAGTATTTT. This gives the protein CASKIRGLTDTQYF.

The table lists this clone with a few counts. This chain connects TRBV29-1 to TRBJ2-7; 8 nucleotides agree with TRBD2. The germline V gene has CDR1 SQVTM and CDR2 ANQGSEA. The CDR3 extends over 14 amino acids. V lost 4 bases, J lost 3 bases, and 8 bases stayed unmatched. The CDR3 here is CSVARTSSIYEQYF. CDR3 in DNA: TGCAGCGTTGCGCGGACTAGCTCCATCTACGAGCAGTACTTC.

V and J are TRBV27 and TRBJ2-7; D call uncertain. V lost 6 bases to trimming and J lost 0 bases, with 18 bases between them. The CDR3 totals 16 residues. From germline, CDR1 is MNHEY and CDR2 SMNVEV (reference sequence). The CDR3 here is CASSPDAEFSSYEQYF. The DNA of the CDR3 is TGTGCCAGCAGCCCCGACGCGGAGTTTAGCTCCTACGAGCAGTACTTC.

This clone was seen a handful of times. The chain is built from TRBV7-2 and TRBJ2-5, with D possibly being TRBD2 (6 bases). This CDR3 has 15 residues. Germline lookup yields CDR1 SGHTA and CDR2 FQGNSA. V was cut by 1 base and J by 6 bases, with 15 bases left in between. CDR3 coding DNA: TGTGCCAGCAGCTTAGACGGGGGTGGTAGTAAGACCCAGTACTTC. The encoded protein is CASSLDGGGSKTQYF.

V gene TRBV9 combines with J gene TRBJ2-5; 8 bases are a match to TRBD2. CDR3 length: 15 residues. CDR1 is SGDLS, CDR2 YYNGEE, per germline. Losses at the gene ends were 7 bases for V and 2 bases for J; bases not matched to a gene: 10. The DNA for the CDR3 is TGTGCCAGCCAGGGTAGCGGGACTGGACAAGAGACCCAGTACTTC. Protein product: CASQGSGTGQETQYF.